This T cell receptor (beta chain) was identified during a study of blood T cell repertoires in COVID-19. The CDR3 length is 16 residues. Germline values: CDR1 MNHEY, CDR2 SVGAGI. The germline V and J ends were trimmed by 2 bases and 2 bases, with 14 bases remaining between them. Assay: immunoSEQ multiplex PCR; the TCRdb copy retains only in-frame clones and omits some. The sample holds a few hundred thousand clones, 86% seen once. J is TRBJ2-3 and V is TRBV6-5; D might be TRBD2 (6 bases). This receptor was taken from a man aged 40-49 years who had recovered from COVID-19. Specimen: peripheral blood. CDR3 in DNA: TGTGCCAGCAGTTACAGGAGTAGCGGTGCCACAGATACGCAGTATTTT. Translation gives CASSYRSSGATDTQYF.